Below, 14 T cell receptor beta chains from the same sample are listed, as sequenced in a study of regulatory T cells in long-lasting Graves disease. Libraries of TCR beta came from iRepertoire HTBI primers plus Arm-PCR of CDR3 regions. TCRdb called the multiplex PCR reads again in MiXCR, with one record for every CDR3 protein. The sample carries 530,000 or so distinct CDR3 sequences, around 16% recorded once. Documented time point: newly diagnosed GD, antithyroid drugs for less than 3 months. The TCR library used RNA extracted from PBMCs. A further study also used this sample, focusing on T cells in Graves' hyperthyroidism and ophthalmopathy.

Sequenced here: peripheral blood mononuclear cells (PBMCs), sampled at new diagnosis, from a patient treated with antithyroid drugs. These receptors all come from a man aged 18 to 29 with Graves disease.

This clonotype has a handful of counts. The J gene is TRBJ2-1, the V gene TRBV3-1; a weak D match, TRBD2 (6 bases). This CDR3 region has 15 residues. Trimming took off 0 bases at V and 3 bases at J, with 9 bases between the two ends. The germline CDR1 and CDR2 sequences are LGHDT and YNNKEL (reference sequence). CDR3 bases: TGTGCCAGCAGCCAAGATGGGCGGGGCTACAATGAGCAGTTCTTC. Translated: CASSQDGRGYNEQFF.

V is TRBV15 and J is TRBJ2-5; weak D call: TRBD2 (6 bases). The V gene lost 5 bases and the J gene lost 5 bases, with 27 bases spanning the gap. Germline values: CDR1 LNHNV, CDR2 YYDKDF (reference sequence). The CDR3 extends over 18 amino acids. CDR3 DNA: TGTGCCACCAGCGGGGTACATCCGGGAGTGTTTTATGCGGAGACCCAGTACTTC. Its protein product is CATSGVHPGVFYAETQYF. The full variable domain, completed using reference TRBV15 and TRBJ2-5, is DAMVIQNPRYQVTQFGKPVTLSCSQTLNHNVMYWYQQKSSQAPKLLFHYYDKDFNNEADTPDNFQSRRPNTSFCFLDIRSPGLGDTAMYLCATSGVHPGVFYAETQYFGPGTRLLVL.

This clonotype came up many times. The chain has TRBV7-9 and TRBJ1-1; D is ambiguous. Germline loops: CDR1 SEHNR, CDR2 FQNEAQ (reference sequence). Between the trimmed V and J ends, which lost 2 bases and 12 bases, there was a span of 19 bases. The CDR3 extends over 14 amino acids. CDR3 DNA sequence: TGTGCCAGCAGCTTATTATGGGGTCAGGACCCCACTTTCTTT. Translation: CASSLLWGQDPTFF.

This clonotype was seen many times. V gene TRBV11-2 combines with J gene TRBJ1-5, with a tentative D call TRBD1 (5 bases). V gave up 4 bases and J gave up 0 bases, with 7 bases separating them. Germline V CDR1 and CDR2: SGHAT, FQNNGV. This CDR3 is built from 14 residues. The CDR3 bases are TGTGCCAGCAGCTCGGACAATAGCAATCAGCCCCAGCATTTT. This sequence encodes CASSSDNSNQPQHF.

The chain uses TRBV11-3 and TRBJ1-1, with 7 bases aligning to TRBD1. Germline V gene lookup returns CDR1 SGHNT and CDR2 YENEEA. The CDR3 covers 14 residues. V gave up 3 bases and J gave up 4 bases; unmatched junction bases: 5. As DNA, the CDR3 is TGTGCCAGCAGCTTTCACAGGGGACGCACTGAAGCTTTCTTT. Translating it yields CASSFHRGRTEAFF.

This clonotype was observed at least ten times. The gene calls are TRBV7-9 and TRBJ2-5; 7 nucleotides match TRBD2. The germline V gene encodes CDR1 SEHNR and CDR2 FQNEAQ (reference sequence). The CDR3 has 12 amino acids. The trim removed 8 bases at V and 4 bases at J, leaving 4 bases unmatched. As DNA, the CDR3 is TGTGCCAGCGGCGGGACTACAGAGACCCAGTACTTC. Residues: CASGGTTETQYF. Complete variable domain (other parts from reference TRBV7-9 and TRBJ2-5): DTGVSQNPRHKITKRGQNVTFRCDPISEHNRLYWYRQTLGQGPEFLTYFQNEAQLEKSRLLSDRFSAERPKGSFSTLEIQRTEQGDSAMYLCASGGTTETQYFGPGTRLLVL.

Points on this clonotype: This may come from a read error, since a much larger clone is one base off. This sequence joins TRBV12-3 or TRBV12-4 and TRBJ2-1, with D perhaps matching TRBD1 or TRBD2 (5 bases each). CDR3 size: 13 residues. The ends were cut back, 3 bases at V and 7 bases at J, with 10 bases in the middle. The CDR3 bases are TGTGCCAGCAGTTTTGTGGGGGATAATGAGCAGTTCTTC. Translation: CASSFVGDNEQFF.

This clonotype was picked up many times. V usage is TRBV20-1 and J usage is TRBJ2-3; 11 bases line up with TRBD2. This CDR3 has 17 amino acids. V lost 1 base, J lost 4 bases, and 10 bases stayed unmatched. Germline assignment: CDR1 DFQATT and CDR2 SNEGSKA (reference sequence). CDR3 bases: TGCAGTGCTAGAGTGGCTAGCGGGAGGACCGAGGCAGATACGCAGTATTTT. Translation gives CSARVASGRTEADTQYF.

This clonotype has just a few counts. J is TRBJ2-3 and V is TRBV12-3 or TRBV12-4; 8 nucleotides align to TRBD2. V lost 6 bases to trimming and J lost 2 bases; unmatched junction nucleotides: 10. The CDR3 sequence is 16 residues long. This CDR3 is CASRRTSGRITDTQYF. The CDR3 coding sequence is TGTGCCAGCAGACGAACTAGCGGACGAATCACAGATACGCAGTATTTT.

J is TRBJ2-3 and V is TRBV13; D possibly matches TRBD1 or TRBD2 (5 bases each). Germline V lookup: CDR1 PRHDT, CDR2 FYEKMQ (reference sequence). Trimming removed 5 bases from V and 5 bases from J, with 20 bases in between. This CDR3 has 16 residues. As DNA, the CDR3 is TGTGCCAGCAGCCCGGCCGGGACGGAGGATGGAGATACGCAGTATTTT. It encodes CASSPAGTEDGDTQYF.

V gene TRBV4-1 combines with J gene TRBJ2-3, with TRBD2 matching 11 bases. The CDR3 runs 16 residues. Germline loops: CDR1 MGHRA, CDR2 YSYEKL. The J segment lost 0 bases and the V segment lost 3 bases, leaving 2 bases of the junction unmatched. CDR3 amino acids: CASSQGLADSTDTQYF. The CDR3 DNA reads as TGCGCCAGCAGCCAGGGACTAGCGGATAGCACAGATACGCAGTATTTT.

A few counts support this clonotype. The chain uses TRBV15 and TRBJ2-7, with a possible D match to TRBD2 (7 bases). The CDR3 loop spans 15 amino acids. Germline-derived CDR1 and CDR2 are LNHNV and YYDKDF (reference sequence). The ends were cut back, 5 bases at V and 9 bases at J, with 23 bases in the middle. CDR3 loop: CATSRAGARFFGQYF. The CDR3 DNA is TGTGCCACCAGCCGGGCGGGGGCAAGATTCTTTGGGCAGTACTTC.

This chain connects TRBV29-1 to TRBJ2-1; 12 nucleotides align to TRBD2. After removal of 1 base from V and 4 bases from J, the junction contained 5 bases not matched to a gene. The CDR3 contains 16 residues. Germline V CDR1 and CDR2: SQVTM, ANQGSEA. This chain's CDR3 is CSVEGLAGGLYNEQFF. CDR3 DNA: TGCAGCGTTGAAGGGCTAGCGGGAGGGTTGTACAATGAGCAGTTCTTC.

In regard to this clonotype: A read error likely explains this, since a far larger clone differs by one base. V and J are TRBV28 and TRBJ2-5; a weak D match, TRBD2 (7 bases). The J call may be incorrect, as the DNA end agrees better with TRBJ2-7. CDR1 and CDR2 from the germline V gene are MDHEN and SYDVKM. This CDR3 region has 15 residues. The CDR3 bases are TGTGCCAGCAGAGGGGGAGCGGGACGGGCCTACGAGCAGTACTTC. Its protein is CASRGGAGRAYEQYF.